This T cell receptor beta chain appears in the sequencing data of a study of cytomegalovirus exposure and HLA in healthy donors. There are a few counts of this clone. Only in-frame clones appear in the TCRdb table, and some are missing; sequencing was by immunoSEQ multiplex PCR. Of around 300,000 clones listed, 75% to 90% are singletons. V lost 7 bases and J lost 5, with 11 bases in between. Germline CDR1 is MDHEN and CDR2 is SYDVKM. CDR3 length: 12 residues. The receptor's source is a woman under 40 in good health and CMV-seropositive. The chain is built from TRBV28 and TRBJ2-5, with D perhaps matching TRBD1 (6 bases). The sequenced sample was PBMCs. The CDR3 nucleotides read TGTGCCAGCACCACAGGGCCTGAGACCCAGTACTTC. This encodes CASTTGPETQYF.